These T cell receptor beta chains were read from a single sample in a study of T cell responses to AZD1222 COVID-19 vaccine. Profiled with immunoSEQ multiplex PCR; TCRdb holds only in-frame clones, not every one. The sample includes about 110,000 clones, over 80% seen only once; the top ten take approximately 7.6%. The source was peripheral blood, collected on day 0 of AZD1222 vaccination. The receptors were gathered from an adult in good health. Both conserved end residues are part of each CDR3. The order of the fields is D gene, J gene, V gene, CDR3 protein. A D gene is named only where the DNA matches it firmly.

D gene: TRBD1
J gene: TRBJ2-7
V gene: TRBV15
CDR3 protein: CATSRGGTEIYEQYF

D gene: .
J gene: TRBJ1-5
V gene: TRBV7-2
CDR3 protein: CASSPQGDQPQHF

D gene: TRBD1
J gene: TRBJ1-2
V gene: TRBV10-2
CDR3 protein: CASSRDRPNYGYTF

D gene: .
J gene: TRBJ1-5
V gene: TRBV28
CDR3 protein: CASQGSNQPQHF

D gene: .
J gene: TRBJ2-7
V gene: TRBV5-1
CDR3 protein: CASSQADGAYEQYF

D gene: .
J gene: TRBJ1-3
V gene: TRBV7-6
CDR3 protein: CASSPGFSSGNTIYF

D gene: .
J gene: TRBJ1-2
V gene: TRBV19
CDR3 protein: CASRRRDYGYTF

D gene: .
J gene: TRBJ2-3
V gene: TRBV6-4
CDR3 protein: CASSDSRQRGTDTQYF

D gene: .
J gene: TRBJ1-5
V gene: TRBV3-1/TRBV3-2
CDR3 protein: CASSQENQPQHF

D gene: TRBD2
J gene: TRBJ2-3
V gene: TRBV9
CDR3 protein: CASTPGGGSTDTQYF

D gene: TRBD2
J gene: TRBJ2-5
V gene: TRBV15
CDR3 protein: CATSLGTSGRGWETQYF

D gene: TRBD1
J gene: TRBJ2-7
V gene: TRBV10-1
CDR3 protein: CASSDSGTVYEQYF

D gene: .
J gene: TRBJ1-1
V gene: TRBV18
CDR3 protein: CASSPQNTEAFF

D gene: .
J gene: TRBJ2-7
V gene: TRBV19
CDR3 protein: CASSMEFDRSSYEQYF

D gene: .
J gene: TRBJ1-2
V gene: TRBV6-5
CDR3 protein: CASSYLGKAGYTF

D gene: .
J gene: TRBJ1-2
V gene: TRBV4-3
CDR3 protein: CASSQDQQAFNYGYTF

D gene: .
J gene: TRBJ1-2
V gene: TRBV9
CDR3 protein: CASSVAPRGSYGYTF

D gene: .
J gene: TRBJ1-1
V gene: TRBV19
CDR3 protein: CASSYDRLNTEAFF

D gene: .
J gene: TRBJ2-5
V gene: TRBV5-1
CDR3 protein: CASSGPGVGETQYF

D gene: .
J gene: TRBJ1-1
V gene: TRBV27
CDR3 protein: CASSLRWGRPEAFF

D gene: .
J gene: TRBJ2-7
V gene: TRBV18
CDR3 protein: CASSTVTGYGEQYF